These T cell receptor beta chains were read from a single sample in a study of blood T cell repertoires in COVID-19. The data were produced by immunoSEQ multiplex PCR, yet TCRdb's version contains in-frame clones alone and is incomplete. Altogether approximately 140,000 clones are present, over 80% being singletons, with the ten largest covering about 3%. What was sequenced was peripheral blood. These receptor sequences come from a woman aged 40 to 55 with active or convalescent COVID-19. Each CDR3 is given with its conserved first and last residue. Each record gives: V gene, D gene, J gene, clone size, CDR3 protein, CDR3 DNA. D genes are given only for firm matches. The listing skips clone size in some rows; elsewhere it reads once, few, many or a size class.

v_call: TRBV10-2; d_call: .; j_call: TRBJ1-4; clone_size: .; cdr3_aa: CATRPGGDEKLFF; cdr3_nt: TGCGCCACCCGGCCCGGGGGGGATGAAAAACTGTTTTTT
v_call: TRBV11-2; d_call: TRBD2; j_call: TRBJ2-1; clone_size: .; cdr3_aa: CASRPAGGRYNEQFF; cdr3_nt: TGTGCCAGCAGGCCAGCGGGAGGGAGATACAATGAGCAGTTCTTC
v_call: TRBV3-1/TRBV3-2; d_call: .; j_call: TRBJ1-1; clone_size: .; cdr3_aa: CASSRRRQLNTEAFF; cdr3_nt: TGTGCCAGCAGCCGCCGGAGACAGCTGAACACTGAAGCTTTCTTT
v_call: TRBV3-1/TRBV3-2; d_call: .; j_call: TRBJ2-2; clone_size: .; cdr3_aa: CASSQFDSTGELFF; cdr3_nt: TGTGCCAGCAGCCAATTCGACAGCACCGGGGAGCTGTTTTTT
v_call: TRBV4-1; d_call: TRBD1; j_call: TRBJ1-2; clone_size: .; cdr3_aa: CASSHLLPRQGTSNYGYTF; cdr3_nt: TGCGCCAGCAGCCACCTACTTCCAAGACAGGGGACCTCTAACTATGGCTACACCTTC
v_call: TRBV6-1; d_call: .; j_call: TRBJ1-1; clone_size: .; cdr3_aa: CASSERGSEAFF; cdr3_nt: TGTGCCAGCAGTGAAAGGGGCTCTGAAGCTTTCTTT
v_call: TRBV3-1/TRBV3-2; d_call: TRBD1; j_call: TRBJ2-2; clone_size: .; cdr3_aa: CASSLLGDRDLAGELFF; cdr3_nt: TGTGCCAGCAGCCTACTCGGGGACAGGGATTTGGCCGGGGAGCTGTTTTTT
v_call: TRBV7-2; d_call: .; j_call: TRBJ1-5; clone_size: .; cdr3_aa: CASSLGFGAAQPQHF; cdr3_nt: TGTGCCAGCAGCTTAGGTTTTGGGGCAGCTCAGCCCCAGCATTTT
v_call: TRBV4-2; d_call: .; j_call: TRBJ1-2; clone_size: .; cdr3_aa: CASSQDAGQNYGYTF; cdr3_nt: TGTGCCAGCAGCCAAGATGCAGGGCAGAACTATGGCTACACCTTC
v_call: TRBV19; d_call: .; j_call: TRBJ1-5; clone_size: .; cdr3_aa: CASSTDRNNQPQHF; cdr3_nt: TGTGCCAGTAGTACCGACAGAAATAATCAGCCCCAGCATTTT
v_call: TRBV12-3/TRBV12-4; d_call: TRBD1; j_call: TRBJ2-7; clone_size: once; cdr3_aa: CASSPTTGTAQYF; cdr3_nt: TGTGCCAGCAGCCCGACAACAGGGACAGCGCAGTACTTC
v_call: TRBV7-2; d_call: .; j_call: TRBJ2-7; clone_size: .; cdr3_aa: CASSLAQTVLPYEQYF; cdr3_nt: TGTGCCAGCAGCCTGGCTCAGACAGTCCTTCCCTACGAGCAGTACTTC
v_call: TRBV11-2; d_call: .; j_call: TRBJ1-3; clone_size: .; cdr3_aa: CASSLGRGNTIYF; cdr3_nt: TGTGCCAGCAGCTTGGGTCGAGGTAACACCATATATTTT
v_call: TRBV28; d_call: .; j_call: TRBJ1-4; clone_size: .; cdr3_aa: CASSPRGEKLFF; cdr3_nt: TGTGCCAGCAGCCCCCGCGGAGAAAAACTGTTTTTT
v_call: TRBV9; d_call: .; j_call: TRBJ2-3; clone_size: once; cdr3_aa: CASSAFLAVSTDTQYF; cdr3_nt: TGTGCCAGCAGCGCGTTCCTAGCCGTAAGCACAGATACGCAGTATTTT
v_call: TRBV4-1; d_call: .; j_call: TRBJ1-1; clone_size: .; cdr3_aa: CASSQERTGKAFF; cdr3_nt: TGCGCCAGCAGCCAAGAGAGGACGGGGAAGGCTTTCTTT
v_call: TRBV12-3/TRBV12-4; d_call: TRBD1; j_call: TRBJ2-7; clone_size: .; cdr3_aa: CASSAGGEQYF; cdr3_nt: TGTGCCAGCAGTGCAGGGGGTGAGCAGTACTTC
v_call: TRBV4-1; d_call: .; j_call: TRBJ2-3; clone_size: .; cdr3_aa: CASRDAARDPTDTQYF; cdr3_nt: TGCGCCAGCAGGGATGCGGCGCGGGATCCCACAGATACGCAGTATTTT
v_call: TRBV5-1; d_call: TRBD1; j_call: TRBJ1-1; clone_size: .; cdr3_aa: CASSFELQGATEAFF; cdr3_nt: TGCGCCAGCAGCTTTGAACTCCAGGGGGCGACTGAAGCTTTCTTT
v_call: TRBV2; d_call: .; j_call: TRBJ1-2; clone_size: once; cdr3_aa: CASRQAPLLYGYTF; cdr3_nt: TGTGCCAGCCGACAGGCTCCCTTACTCTATGGCTACACCTTC
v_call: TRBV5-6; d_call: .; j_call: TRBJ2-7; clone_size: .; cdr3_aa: CASSLRGIGFSYEQYF; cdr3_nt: TGTGCCAGCAGCTTGAGGGGTATAGGGTTCTCCTACGAGCAGTACTTC
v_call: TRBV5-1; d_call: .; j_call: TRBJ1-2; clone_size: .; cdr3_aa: CASSLGEVGYTF; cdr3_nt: TGCGCCAGCAGCTTGGGGGAGGTGGGCTACACCTTC
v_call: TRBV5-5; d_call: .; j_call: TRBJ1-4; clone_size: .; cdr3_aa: CASSSRQQLNEKLFF; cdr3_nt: TGTGCCAGCAGCTCGCGACAGCAGCTTAATGAAAAACTGTTTTTT
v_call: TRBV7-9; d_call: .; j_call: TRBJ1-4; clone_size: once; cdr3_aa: CASSFQGATNEKLFF; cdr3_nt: TGTGCCAGCAGCTTTCAAGGGGCAACTAATGAAAAACTGTTTTTT
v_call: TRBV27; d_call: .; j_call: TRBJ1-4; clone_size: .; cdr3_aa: CASRRRTDHLNEKLFF; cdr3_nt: TGTGCCAGCCGCCGCCGGACAGACCACCTTAATGAAAAACTGTTTTTT
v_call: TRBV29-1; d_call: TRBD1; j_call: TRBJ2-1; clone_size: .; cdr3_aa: CSVRTGTYNEQFF; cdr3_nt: TGCAGCGTCAGGACAGGGACCTACAATGAGCAGTTCTTC
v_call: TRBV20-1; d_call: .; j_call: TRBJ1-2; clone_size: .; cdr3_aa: CSASDTAISRGYGYTF; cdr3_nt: TGCAGTGCTAGTGACACTGCCATCTCTCGCGGCTATGGCTACACCTTC
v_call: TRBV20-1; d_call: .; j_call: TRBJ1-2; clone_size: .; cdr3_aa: CSALGLYTF; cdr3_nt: TGCAGTGCGTTGGGGCTCTACACCTTC
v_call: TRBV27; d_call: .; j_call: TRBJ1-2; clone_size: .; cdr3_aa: CASSEGPVYGYTF; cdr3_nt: TGTGCCAGCTCCGAGGGCCCAGTCTATGGCTACACCTTC